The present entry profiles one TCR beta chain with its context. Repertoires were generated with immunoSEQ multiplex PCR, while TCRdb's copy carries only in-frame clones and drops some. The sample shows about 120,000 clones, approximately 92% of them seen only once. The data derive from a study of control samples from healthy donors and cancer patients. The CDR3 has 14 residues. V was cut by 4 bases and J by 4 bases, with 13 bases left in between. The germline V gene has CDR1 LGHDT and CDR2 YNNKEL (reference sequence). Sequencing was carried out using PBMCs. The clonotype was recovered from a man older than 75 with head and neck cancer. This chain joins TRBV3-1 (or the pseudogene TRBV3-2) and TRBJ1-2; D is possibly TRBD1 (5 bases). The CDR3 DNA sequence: TGTGCCAGCAGCCCCAAGGGACGTTCCTATGGCTACACCTTC. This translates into CASSPKGRSYGYTF.